The 21 T cell receptor beta chains reported below all come from one sample, sequenced in a study of blood T cell repertoires in COVID-19. The table came from immunoSEQ multiplex PCR; TCRdb's copy has only in-frame clones and leaves some out. The repertoire holds 100,000 to 150,000 clones, roughly 77% seen once, with under 20% in the top ten. Material for sequencing was peripheral blood. Source of these receptors: a man between 60 and 75 years old with active or convalescent COVID-19.

The rearrangement joins TRBV5-5 to TRBJ1-3; D is undetermined. The V gene's germline CDR1 is SGHKS and CDR2 YYEKEE (reference sequence). This CDR3 is 16 amino acids long. V shed 4 bases and J shed 0 bases, with 14 bases lying between them. The DNA for the CDR3 is TGTGCCAGCAGCCGATATGAGGCCTCCTCTGGAAACACCATATATTTT. It specifies CASSRYEASSGNTIYF. The full variable domain, with the rest looked up from reference TRBV5-5 and TRBJ1-3, is DAGVTQSPTHLIKTRGQQVTLRCSPISGHKSVSWYQQVLGQGPQFIFQYYEKEERGRGNFPDRFSARQFPNYSSELNVNALLLGDSALYLCASSRYEASSGNTIYFGEGSWLTVV.

J is TRBJ2-5 and V is TRBV3-1 (or the pseudogene TRBV3-2); TRBD2 matches at 7 bases. The DNA end favors TRBJ2-7, so the J call may be wrong. This CDR3 spans 15 amino acids. Germline V lookup: CDR1 LGHDT, CDR2 YNNKEL (reference sequence). In DNA, the CDR3 is TGTGCCAGCAGCCCCTCTCGCGGGAGCTATCACGAGCAGTACTTC. It codes for CASSPSRGSYHEQYF.

The chain combines TRBV6-5 with TRBJ1-6; D may be TRBD1 (6 bases). V dropped 5 bases and J dropped 5 bases, with 13 bases sitting between them. This CDR3 spans 15 amino acids. The germline gives CDR1 MNHEY, CDR2 SVGAGI. In nucleotides, the CDR3 is TGTGCCAGCAGTATTCGGACAGCGGATAATTCACCCCTCCACTTT. Translating it yields CASSIRTADNSPLHF.

The gene calls are TRBV24-1 and TRBJ2-7, with TRBD1 matching 7 bases. The V gene's germline CDR1 is KGHDR and CDR2 SFDVKD. V lost 5 bases and J lost 7; bases outside the gene matches: 7. The CDR3 is made up of 13 amino acids. CDR3 nucleotide sequence: TGTGCCACCAGTGCTTGGGACAGCCGGGAGCAGTACTTC. Translation: CATSAWDSREQYF.

This clone was observed a few times. This chain links TRBV5-1 with TRBJ2-1; 10 nucleotides match TRBD2. Germline V lookup: CDR1 SGHRS, CDR2 YFSETQ. The CDR3 consists of 16 residues. Trimming removed 4 bases from V and 4 bases from J; junction bases left unmatched: 8. CDR3 bases: TGCGCCAGCAGCCAAATAGCGGGAGGACTTTACAATGAGCAGTTCTTC. Its translation is CASSQIAGGLYNEQFF.

This clone appeared once. The chain recombines TRBV18 with TRBJ2-1; a weak D match, TRBD2 (5 bases). Looked up from germline, CDR1 is KGHSH and CDR2 is LQKENI. This CDR3 has 15 amino acids. With 0 bases removed from V and 1 base from J, the gap between germline ends came to 7 bases. CDR3 DNA: TGTGCCAGCTCACCACCAGCGGTATCCTACAATGAGCAGTTCTTC. Translated, it gives CASSPPAVSYNEQFF.

This chain connects TRBV7-8 to TRBJ2-5, with D possibly being TRBD1 (6 bases). The ends were cut back, 2 bases at V and 4 bases at J, with 11 bases in the middle. The CDR3 is made up of 14 amino acids. Germline CDR1 and CDR2: SGHVS and FQNEAQ. CDR3 in amino acids: CASSLNRAAETQYF. Here the CDR3 DNA reads TGTGCCAGCAGCTTAAACAGGGCTGCAGAGACCCAGTACTTC.

This clone has just a few counts. CDR3 sequence reads: CASPPGSGVNTEAFF. The DNA of the CDR3 is TGTGCCAGTCCCCCAGGGTCAGGAGTGAACACTGAAGCTTTCTTT. This chain uses TRBV19 with TRBJ1-1, with D perhaps TRBD1 (5 bases). Per germline, CDR1 LNHDA and CDR2 SQIVND (reference sequence). Deletions cut 8 bases from V and 0 bases from J, with 16 bases between. This CDR3 has 15 amino acids.

This clone was seen a few times. This rearrangement joins TRBV5-5 to TRBJ2-7; 8 positions match TRBD1. The CDR3 covers 14 residues. Losses at the gene ends were 4 bases for V and 3 bases for J; bases not matched to a gene: 6. Germline V lookup: CDR1 SGHKS, CDR2 YYEKEE (reference sequence). The DNA of the CDR3 is TGTGCCAGCAGCACACCGGACAGGGACTACGAGCAGTACTTC. Translating gives CASSTPDRDYEQYF.

The gene calls are TRBV5-6 and TRBJ2-3, with D unresolved. CDR3 size: 12 residues. The germline V gene encodes CDR1 SGHDT and CDR2 YYEEEE. Trimming cost V 1 base and J 4 bases, with 4 bases left between them. In nucleotides, the CDR3 is TGTGCCAGCAGCTTGCCGGCAGATACGCAGTATTTT. It yields the protein CASSLPADTQYF.

This clone was picked up a small number of times. V is TRBV11-3 and J is TRBJ1-1; D is uncertain. V gave up 1 base and J gave up 1 base, with 4 bases separating them. Germline V CDR1 and CDR2: SGHNT, YENEEA. The CDR3 length is 13 residues. The CDR3 reads CASSLAENTEAFF. The CDR3 region has the DNA TGTGCCAGCAGCTTAGCAGAGAACACTGAAGCTTTCTTT.

This rearrangement joins TRBV5-5 to TRBJ2-7; the D gene is possibly TRBD1 (6 bases). Germline V gene data show CDR1 as SGHKS and CDR2 as YYEKEE (reference sequence). V gave up 7 bases and J gave up 4 bases, with 9 bases separating them. There are 11 residues in the CDR3. The CDR3 here is CASQTGYEQYF. The CDR3 coding sequence is TGTGCCAGCCAAACAGGGTACGAGCAGTACTTC.

The chain employs TRBV7-2 and TRBJ2-1; no definite D call. Looked up from germline, CDR1 is SGHTA and CDR2 is FQGNSA. V dropped 5 bases and J dropped 9 bases, with 11 bases sitting between them. This CDR3 contains 12 residues. CDR3 amino acids: CASSRTDVEQFF. The CDR3, as DNA: TGTGCCAGCAGCCGTACAGACGTTGAGCAGTTCTTC.

This chain joins TRBV5-1 and TRBJ2-3, with D possibly TRBD1 on 5 matching bases. The CDR3 length is 15 residues. Germline CDR1 SGHRS, CDR2 YFSETQ. The V and J ends lost 3 bases and 0 bases respectively, with 11 bases between them. CDR3 sequence (DNA): TGCGCCAGCAGCTCACAGGTTACTAGCACAGATACGCAGTATTTT. It codes for CASSSQVTSTDTQYF.

The chain uses TRBV7-9 and TRBJ2-6; D is unclear. Trimming removed 2 bases from V and 2 bases from J, with 4 bases in between. Germline V gene sequence: CDR1 SEHNR, CDR2 FQNEAQ (reference sequence). This CDR3 has 14 residues. The CDR3, as DNA: TGTGCCAGCAGCTTAATCGCTGGGGCCAACGTCCTGACTTTC. Its translation is CASSLIAGANVLTF.

This clone appeared a few times. The chain joins TRBV28 to TRBJ1-4; tentatively, D is TRBD1 (6 bases). The CDR3 loop spans 14 amino acids. Trimming took 6 bases from V and 1 from J, leaving 9 bases between them. Germline CDR1 and CDR2: MDHEN and SYDVKM. The CDR3 DNA reads as TGTGCCAGCAGAGAAGGGGGAACTAATGAAAAACTGTTTTTT. The encoded protein is CASREGGTNEKLFF.

This clone was detected only once. This chain uses TRBV27 with TRBJ2-7; 7 bases fit TRBD1. CDR1 and CDR2 from the germline V gene are MNHEY and SMNVEV (reference sequence). The junction had 8 bases not matched to a gene; V was cut back by 3 bases and J by 3 bases. The CDR3 has 15 amino acids. CDR3 sequence (DNA): TGTGCCAGCAGTTTCCACGTCTCAGGGGGCTACGAGCAGTACTTC. Amino acids: CASSFHVSGGYEQYF.

The chain links TRBV10-3 to TRBJ2-5, with TRBD1 as a possible D gene (6 bases). Per the germline V gene, CDR1 is ENHRY and CDR2 is SYGVKD. The ends were cut back, 1 base at V and 0 bases at J, with 6 bases in the middle. The CDR3 spans 14 residues. DNA for the CDR3: TGTGCCATCAGTGAGTACAGGGACCAAGAGACCCAGTACTTC. Protein sequence: CAISEYRDQETQYF.

V is TRBV3-1 (or the pseudogene TRBV3-2) and J is TRBJ2-7, with 7 bases lining up with TRBD1. The CDR3 covers 17 residues. V lost 4 bases, J lost 2 bases, and 14 bases stayed unmatched. From germline, CDR1 is LGHDT and CDR2 YNNKEL (reference sequence). The CDR3 reads CASSRTIGRGQTYEQYF. The CDR3 bases are TGTGCCAGCAGCCGAACGATAGGTAGGGGACAGACCTACGAGCAGTACTTC.

This clone appeared a few times. The chain has TRBV28 and TRBJ1-2; no reliable D call. Germline CDR1 is MDHEN and CDR2 is SYDVKM. Trimming pared 7 bases from V and 8 bases from J, leaving 14 bases between. This CDR3 comprises 12 residues. CDR3 bases: TGTGCCAGCACCACCGAGACATTGGGCTACACCTTC. Its protein product is CASTTETLGYTF.

V is TRBV28 and J is TRBJ1-6; D not certain. CDR3 length equals 15 residues. Trimming stripped 5 bases from V and 8 bases from J, with 16 bases between. The germline V gene encodes CDR1 MDHEN and CDR2 SYDVKM. The CDR3 DNA follows: TGTGCCAGCAGTCCTGACTTGGGGAGTTATTCACCCCTCCACTTT. It is translated as CASSPDLGSYSPLHF.